Each of the 14 T cell receptor beta chains below was sequenced from the same sample in a study of T cells in Graves' hyperthyroidism and ophthalmopathy. Researchers amplified the TCR beta CDR3 regions from RNA transcripts. The TCR CDR3 was amplified in a first-round RT-PCR using the HTBI primer set. A single record per CDR3 protein comes from TCRdb applying MiXCR to the multiplex PCR reads. The sample has 600,000 to 750,000 distinct CDR3 sequences; roughly 17% are singletons. The sample was blood. Every receptor here comes from a man aged 50 to 59 with Graves' hyperthyroidism.

This clonotype was found many times. This chain links TRBV5-1 with TRBJ2-1; 7 bases are shared with TRBD2. The CDR3 has 16 residues. V gave up 0 bases and J gave up 3 bases; unmatched junction bases: 6. CDR1 is SGHRS and CDR2 is YFSETQ in the germline V gene. This chain's CDR3 is CASSLVGGGVYNEQFF. As DNA, the CDR3 is TGCGCCAGCAGCTTGGTAGGCGGGGGAGTCTACAATGAGCAGTTCTTC.

The chain uses TRBV20-1 and TRBJ2-1; no clear D. The CDR3 loop spans 13 amino acids. CDR1 is DFQATT, CDR2 SNEGSKA, per germline (reference sequence). Trimming cost V 0 bases and J 5 bases, with 8 bases left between them. The CDR3 coding sequence is TGCAGTGCTAGAGAGGTTCAGAACAATGAGCAGTTCTTC. Translation: CSAREVQNNEQFF.

This clonotype was observed once. The rearrangement joins TRBV24-1 to TRBJ2-1; D gene uncertain. This CDR3 spans 13 amino acids. In germline, CDR1 is KGHDR, CDR2 SFDVKD. The V gene lost 5 bases and the J gene lost 9 bases, with 13 bases spanning the gap. The CDR3 region is CATSAPVKGEQFF. The CDR3 DNA follows: TGTGCCACCAGTGCCCCGGTGAAGGGTGAGCAGTTCTTC.

This clonotype has at least ten counts. The V call is TRBV27, the J call TRBJ2-1; 7 bases fit TRBD2. The germline CDR1 and CDR2 sequences are MNHEY and SMNVEV (reference sequence). V gave up 3 bases and J gave up 4 bases; unmatched junction bases: 6. The CDR3 has 15 amino acids. The DNA for the CDR3 is TGTGCCAGCAGTTTGAGGGAGGGCGCATACAATGAGCAGTTCTTC. Amino acids: CASSLREGAYNEQFF.

Remarks on this clonotype: A junction boundary mismatches the germline segment, possibly from a read error. Written as DNA, the CDR3 is TGTGTCAGCTCGCGCAGGGGGGACACCGGGGAGCTGTTTTTT. Protein: CVSSRRGDTGELFF. The genes are TRBV18 and TRBJ2-2; tentatively, D is TRBD1 (7 bases). The CDR3 runs 14 residues. Germline V gene data show CDR1 as KGHSH and CDR2 as LQKENI.

This clonotype was counted at least ten times. CDR3 in amino acids: CAQDRGNYEQYF. The CDR3 nucleotides are TGTGCCCAGGACAGGGGGAACTACGAGCAGTACTTC. This chain links TRBV30 with TRBJ2-7; the match to TRBD1 covers 10 bases. V shed 8 bases and J 3 bases; nucleotides not matched to a gene: 4. CDR1 GTSNPN and CDR2 SVGIG come from the germline V gene (reference sequence). This CDR3 region has 12 residues.

This clonotype was seen ten or more times. The chain couples TRBV27 to TRBJ2-7; either TRBD1 or TRBD2 may fit D (5 bases each). Between the trimmed V and J ends, which lost 2 bases and 6 bases, there was a span of 11 bases. Germline V gene sequence: CDR1 MNHEY, CDR2 SMNVEV (reference sequence). This CDR3 is built from 13 residues. In DNA, the CDR3 is TGTGCCAGCAGTTTAGGTTTTGGGACCGAGCAGTACTTC. Protein: CASSLGFGTEQYF.

J is TRBJ2-7 and V is TRBV28; D is unresolved. This CDR3 has 11 residues. Germline lookup yields CDR1 MDHEN and CDR2 SYDVKM. Trimming shortened V by 4 bases and J by 6 bases, and 7 bases separated the two germline ends. The CDR3 nucleotides are TGTGCCAGCAGTTCCCCCCCCGAGCAGTACTTC. Its translation is CASSSPPEQYF.

This sequence joins TRBV5-1 and TRBJ1-6, with a weak D call TRBD1 (5 bases). The CDR3 loop spans 18 amino acids. Trimming shortened V by 0 bases and J by 10 bases, and 23 bases separated the two germline ends. Per the germline V gene, CDR1 is SGHRS and CDR2 is YFSETQ. The CDR3: CASSLAEVLTEGGSPLHF. CDR3 in DNA: TGCGCCAGCAGCTTGGCGGAAGTTTTGACAGAAGGAGGCTCACCCCTCCACTTT.

Only a few counts were recorded for this clonotype. The chain has TRBV5-1 and TRBJ2-7, with a possible D match to TRBD2 (5 bases). Trimming took 0 bases from V and 7 from J, leaving 14 bases between them. This CDR3 has 14 amino acids. Germline V gene lookup returns CDR1 SGHRS and CDR2 YFSETQ. CDR3 residues: CASSLGGEGKEQYF. CDR3 in DNA: TGCGCCAGCAGCTTGGGGGGAGAGGGAAAAGAGCAGTACTTC.

This sequence joins TRBV6-9 and TRBJ1-5; D gene ambiguous. V lost 4 bases and J 0 bases, leaving 10 bases between the germline ends. The CDR3 consists of 15 residues. Germline CDR1 MNHGY, CDR2 SVAAGI. CDR3 DNA sequence: TGTGCCAGCAGTTTCCAGAAATATAGCAATCAGCCCCAGCATTTT. It codes for CASSFQKYSNQPQHF.

In this sample, this clonotype turned up a few times. This chain joins TRBV27 and TRBJ2-1; 10 nucleotides align to TRBD2. The CDR3 extends over 15 amino acids. CDR1 is MNHEY and CDR2 is SMNVEV in the germline V gene (reference sequence). J gave up 5 bases and V 5 bases, and 6 bases lay outside the gene matches. The CDR3 nucleotides are TGTGCCAGCAGTCCCGGGACTAGCGCCCACAATGAGCAGTTCTTC. Encoded protein: CASSPGTSAHNEQFF.

The chain joins TRBV4-2 to TRBJ2-2; possibly TRBD2 for D (6 bases). Per the germline V gene, CDR1 is LGHNA and CDR2 is YNFKEQ. CDR3 length: 15 amino acids. Trimming removed 3 bases at V and 0 bases at J, with 8 bases between. CDR3 coding DNA: TGTGCCAGCAGCCAGGGAGGAGCGAACACCGGGGAGCTGTTTTTT. The encoded protein is CASSQGGANTGELFF.

This clonotype was counted ten times or more. This chain uses TRBV7-9 with TRBJ2-7, with no clear D. Germline-derived CDR1 and CDR2 are SEHNR and FQNEAQ (reference sequence). Trimming removed 4 bases at V and 0 bases at J, with 13 bases between. The CDR3 is made up of 15 amino acids. CDR3 region: CASSSRTDSSYEQYF. The CDR3 bases are TGTGCCAGCAGCTCCCGGACGGATAGCTCCTACGAGCAGTACTTC.